Detailed here is one T cell receptor (beta chain). Its antigen is undetermined. The CDR3 sequence is 15 residues long. CDR1 and CDR2 from the germline V gene are MNHGY and SVAAGI. The V and J ends lost 7 bases and 2 bases respectively, with 17 bases between them. The data originate from a study of OX40 agonist ivuxolimab in advanced cancers. Blood sampling took place at baseline, cycle 4 day 1, and cycle 7 day 1. Whole-study results and caveats: Averaging showed that CD8+ T cells had more expanded clones than CD4+ did.

The assay was immunoSEQ multiplex PCR, and TCRdb's table has in-frame clones only and misses some. Here the sample spans some 29,000 clones, around 87% being singletons. The source was CD4+ or CD8+ T cells sorted from blood, collected in a trial of the OX40 agonist ivuxolimab. This clonotype originated in an adult with an advanced solid tumor such as melanoma, head and neck, liver or kidney cancer. The chain recombines TRBV6-9 with TRBJ1-1; D is perhaps TRBD1 (5 bases). The CDR3 is CASTIRGGFNTEAFF. The CDR3 bases are TGTGCCAGCACGATCCGTGGGGGGTTCAACACTGAAGCTTTCTTT.